The 3 T cell receptor beta chains below all came from one sample that was sequenced in a study of shared clonotypes between healthy human individuals. Only in-frame clones appear in the TCRdb table, and some are missing; sequencing was by immunoSEQ multiplex PCR. The table records some 500,000 clones, almost 97% of them present only once. Sequenced: naive CD4+ T cells sorted from blood. Documented subset: CD45RA+ positively selected. These receptors were obtained from a woman in her twenties or thirties in good health.

This clone is a singleton in its sample. The chain joins TRBV11-2 to TRBJ2-4; D is possibly TRBD2 (5 bases). Germline assignment: CDR1 SGHAT and CDR2 FQNNGV. The CDR3 consists of 13 residues. The germline V and J ends were trimmed by 5 bases and 7 bases, with 12 bases remaining between them. In DNA form, the CDR3 reads TGTGCCAGCAGCCGGTTGGGAGAGAACATTCAGTACTTC. Its translation: CASSRLGENIQYF.

The chain has TRBV6-1 and TRBJ1-3; D might be TRBD1 (5 bases). Trimming cost V 3 bases and J 2 bases, with 11 bases left between them. CDR3 length equals 15 residues. The germline V gene has CDR1 MNHNS and CDR2 SASEGT. The CDR3 coding sequence is TGTGCCAGCAGTGACGGAGGGGCCCCTGGAAACACCATATATTTT. Its translation is CASSDGGAPGNTIYF.

The V gene is TRBV29-1, the J gene TRBJ2-2, with 7 bases fitting TRBD1. Per germline, CDR1 SQVTM and CDR2 ANQGSEA. After removal of 7 bases from V and 4 bases from J, the junction contained 9 bases not matched to a gene. The CDR3 is 14 amino acids. The CDR3: CSAGNRGATGELFF. As DNA, the CDR3 is TGCAGCGCCGGTAACAGGGGTGCCACCGGGGAGCTGTTTTTT.